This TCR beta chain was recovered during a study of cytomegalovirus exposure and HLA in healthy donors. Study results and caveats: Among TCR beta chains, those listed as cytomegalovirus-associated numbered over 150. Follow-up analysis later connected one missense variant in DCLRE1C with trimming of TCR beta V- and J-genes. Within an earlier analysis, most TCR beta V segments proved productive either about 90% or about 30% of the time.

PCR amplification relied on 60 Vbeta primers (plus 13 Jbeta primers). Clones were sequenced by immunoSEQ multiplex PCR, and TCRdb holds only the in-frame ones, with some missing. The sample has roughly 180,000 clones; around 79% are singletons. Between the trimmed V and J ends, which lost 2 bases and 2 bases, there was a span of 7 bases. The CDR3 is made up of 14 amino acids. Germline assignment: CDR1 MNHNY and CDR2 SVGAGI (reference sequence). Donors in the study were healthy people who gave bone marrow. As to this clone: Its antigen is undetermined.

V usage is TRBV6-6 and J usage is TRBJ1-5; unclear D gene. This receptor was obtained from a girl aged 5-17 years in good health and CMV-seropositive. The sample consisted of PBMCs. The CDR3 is CASSYGPGNQPQHF. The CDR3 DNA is TGTGCCAGCAGTTACGGGCCGGGCAATCAGCCCCAGCATTTT.